This entry features one T cell receptor beta chain sequence. This sample was taken from a study of blood T cell repertoires in COVID-19. Background on the study: From the United States, Italy and Spain came samples of acute and convalescent COVID-19.

Original handling: Amplification from reference gene primers served as the basis for estimated nucleated cell counts. TCRdb's copy holds only in-frame clones and misses some; the assay was immunoSEQ multiplex PCR. That table furnishes V, J and clone size, whereas the DNA furnished D and trimming. The table records about 200,000 clones, 75% to 90% of them present only once. Those enrolled, adults aged roughly 18 to 89 years, came from around 25 US areas. Cohorts were determined from participant-reported clinical history. Germline trimming cut 5 bases from V and 4 bases from J; bases unmatched to any gene: 9. This CDR3 region has 15 residues. CDR1 and CDR2 from the germline V gene are SEHNR and FQNEAQ (reference sequence).

The clonotype comes from a woman in her twenties or thirties who had been exposed to COVID-19. J is TRBJ2-7 and V is TRBV7-9; 9 bases fit TRBD1. Sample: PBMCs or T cells enriched from blood (not recorded which). The DNA for the CDR3 is TGTGCCAGCAGCCGGACAGGGGAGCCCTTTTACGAGCAGTACTTC. The encoded protein is CASSRTGEPFYEQYF.